This is a list of T cell receptor beta chains from one sample in a study of cytomegalovirus exposure and HLA in healthy donors. Sequencing used immunoSEQ multiplex PCR; TCRdb keeps in-frame clones, though not all of them. Its table records about 87,000 clones. The specimen was PBMCs. The receptors stem from a man aged 50-59 years in good health and CMV-seropositive. Each CDR3 is given with its conserved first and last residue. The order of the fields is D gene, J gene, V gene, CDR3 DNA, CDR3 protein. D genes are given only for firm matches.

D gene: TRBD1
J gene: TRBJ2-4
V gene: TRBV30
CDR3 DNA: TGTGCCTGGAGCAGGGGACAGCCAGTACAGTACTTC
CDR3 protein: CAWSRGQPVQYF

D gene: TRBD2
J gene: TRBJ2-3
V gene: TRBV28
CDR3 DNA: TGTGCCAGCAGTCGGGGACTAGCGGGAGCAGATACGCAGTATTTT
CDR3 protein: CASSRGLAGADTQYF

D gene: TRBD1
J gene: TRBJ2-7
V gene: TRBV4-2
CDR3 DNA: TGTGCCAGCAGCCCCCGGACAGGGGAGCAGTACTTC
CDR3 protein: CASSPRTGEQYF

D gene: NA
J gene: TRBJ1-5
V gene: TRBV7-8
CDR3 DNA: TGTGCCAGCAGCTCGGGGCGGGGGGTACAGCCCCAGCATTTT
CDR3 protein: CASSSGRGVQPQHF

D gene: TRBD1
J gene: TRBJ2-2
V gene: TRBV11-2
CDR3 DNA: TGTGCCAGCAACAACAGGGGGGTTCACACCGGGGAGCTGTTTTTT
CDR3 protein: CASNNRGVHTGELFF

D gene: TRBD1
J gene: TRBJ1-2
V gene: TRBV6-5
CDR3 DNA: TGTGCCAGCAGAATCCGGACAGGGGCAAACTATGGCTACACCTTC
CDR3 protein: CASRIRTGANYGYTF

D gene: NA
J gene: TRBJ2-5
V gene: TRBV4-3
CDR3 DNA: TGCGCCAGCAGCCAACACACAGGGACGGGGGAGACCCAGTACTTC
CDR3 protein: CASSQHTGTGETQYF

D gene: NA
J gene: TRBJ2-1
V gene: TRBV30
CDR3 DNA: TGTGCCTGGAATGACGGGAAAAATAATGAGCAGTTCTTC
CDR3 protein: CAWNDGKNNEQFF

D gene: NA
J gene: TRBJ2-7
V gene: TRBV6-5
CDR3 DNA: TGTGCCAGCAGGGCGGGACAGACAGCCTACGAGCAGTACTTC
CDR3 protein: CASRAGQTAYEQYF

D gene: TRBD1
J gene: TRBJ1-2
V gene: TRBV30
CDR3 DNA: TGCGCCTGGAGTCTTCCGGACAGGGAGGGCGGCTACACCTTC
CDR3 protein: CAWSLPDREGGYTF

D gene: TRBD1
J gene: TRBJ1-2
V gene: TRBV18
CDR3 DNA: TGTGCCAGCTCACCCAAGGGGACAGGGGTCTATGGCTACACCTTC
CDR3 protein: CASSPKGTGVYGYTF

D gene: TRBD2
J gene: TRBJ2-1
V gene: TRBV5-1
CDR3 DNA: TGCGCCAGCAGCTTGACCCTAGCGGGAGGGCCCAATGAGCAGTTCTTC
CDR3 protein: CASSLTLAGGPNEQFF

D gene: NA
J gene: TRBJ1-5
V gene: TRBV19
CDR3 DNA: TGTGCCAGTAGTATGCAGCGCAGCAATCAGCCCCAGCATTTT
CDR3 protein: CASSMQRSNQPQHF

D gene: NA
J gene: TRBJ1-1
V gene: TRBV6-6
CDR3 DNA: TGTGCCAGCAGTTACCAGGGGTCAGCTTTCTTT
CDR3 protein: CASSYQGSAFF

D gene: TRBD2
J gene: TRBJ2-1
V gene: TRBV9
CDR3 DNA: TGTGCCAGCAGCTCAGCGGGGGATGAGCAGTTCTTC
CDR3 protein: CASSSAGDEQFF

D gene: TRBD2
J gene: TRBJ2-1
V gene: TRBV29-1
CDR3 DNA: TGCAGCTGTCTGACTAGCGGATACAATGAGCAGTTCTTC
CDR3 protein: CSCLTSGYNEQFF

D gene: NA
J gene: TRBJ2-5
V gene: TRBV11-3
CDR3 DNA: TGTGCCAGCACCCCCGGAGGCCAAGAGACCCAGTACTTC
CDR3 protein: CASTPGGQETQYF

D gene: NA
J gene: TRBJ2-1
V gene: TRBV11-3
CDR3 DNA: TGTGCCAGCAGCCTAAGACACAGTGAGCAGTTCTTC
CDR3 protein: CASSLRHSEQFF

D gene: TRBD1
J gene: TRBJ2-1
V gene: TRBV7-9
CDR3 DNA: TGTGCCAGCAGCGGGGGACAGGGTGTTTACAATGAGCAGTTCTTC
CDR3 protein: CASSGGQGVYNEQFF

D gene: NA
J gene: TRBJ2-1
V gene: TRBV27
CDR3 DNA: TGTGCCAGCAGTTCAACCAGGGGATCGGTCTACAATGAGCAGTTCTTC
CDR3 protein: CASSSTRGSVYNEQFF

D gene: TRBD1
J gene: TRBJ2-6
V gene: TRBV30
CDR3 DNA: TGTGCCTGGTTAAGACCAGGGGGCGTTGGGGCCAACGTCCTGACTTTC
CDR3 protein: CAWLRPGGVGANVLTF

D gene: NA
J gene: TRBJ2-1
V gene: TRBV9
CDR3 DNA: TGTGCCAGCAGCGCGGGGGGACAGGTGGGGAATGAGCAGTTCTTC
CDR3 protein: CASSAGGQVGNEQFF

D gene: TRBD1
J gene: TRBJ1-2
V gene: TRBV9
CDR3 DNA: TGTGCCAGCAGCGCCCATGGACAGGGCCCTAACTATGGCTACACCTTC
CDR3 protein: CASSAHGQGPNYGYTF

D gene: NA
J gene: TRBJ2-1
V gene: TRBV29-1
CDR3 DNA: TGCAGCGTTGATTGGCGGTACAATGAGCAGTTCTTC
CDR3 protein: CSVDWRYNEQFF

D gene: TRBD1
J gene: TRBJ1-2
V gene: TRBV4-2
CDR3 DNA: TGTGCCAGCAGCCATGAGGACAGGGGAGACTATGGCTACACCTTC
CDR3 protein: CASSHEDRGDYGYTF

D gene: NA
J gene: TRBJ2-7
V gene: TRBV29-1
CDR3 DNA: TGCAGCGTACGAGGGCGCCAAGCCGGAGCCTACGAGCAGTACTTC
CDR3 protein: CSVRGRQAGAYEQYF

D gene: NA
J gene: TRBJ1-1
V gene: TRBV7-8
CDR3 DNA: TGTGCCAGCAGCTTGACATGGGCAGGGGCGAACACTGAAGCTTTCTTT
CDR3 protein: CASSLTWAGANTEAFF

D gene: NA
J gene: TRBJ2-5
V gene: TRBV18
CDR3 DNA: TGTGCCAGCTCACCACGAGCGGGAGAGACCCAGTACTTC
CDR3 protein: CASSPRAGETQYF

D gene: TRBD1
J gene: TRBJ1-1
V gene: TRBV30
CDR3 DNA: TGTGCCTGGGGAGAACAGGGGGCGGGAGAAACTGAAGCTTTCTTT
CDR3 protein: CAWGEQGAGETEAFF

D gene: TRBD2
J gene: TRBJ2-1
V gene: TRBV5-1
CDR3 DNA: TGCGCCAGCAGCTTGGCCGTCGGACTAGTTTACAATGAGCAGTTCTTC
CDR3 protein: CASSLAVGLVYNEQFF

D gene: TRBD1
J gene: TRBJ2-7
V gene: TRBV9
CDR3 DNA: TGTGCCAGCAGCCCCCAGGGGGCGGGGTCCCACGAGCAGTACTTC
CDR3 protein: CASSPQGAGSHEQYF

D gene: TRBD2
J gene: TRBJ2-5
V gene: TRBV18
CDR3 DNA: TGTGCCAGCTCCCGAAATTTAGCGGGACAAGAGACCCAGTACTTC
CDR3 protein: CASSRNLAGQETQYF

D gene: NA
J gene: TRBJ1-2
V gene: TRBV6-5
CDR3 DNA: TGTGCCAGCAGGCGAGACAGCAACTATGGCTACACCTTC
CDR3 protein: CASRRDSNYGYTF

D gene: TRBD1
J gene: TRBJ1-2
V gene: TRBV10-3
CDR3 DNA: TGTGCCATCAGTGAGTCAACAGGGGTCGGGGTTAACTATGGCTACACCTTC
CDR3 protein: CAISESTGVGVNYGYTF

D gene: TRBD2
J gene: TRBJ2-1
V gene: TRBV6-4
CDR3 DNA: TGTGCCAGCAGTGACTGGGGGACTAGCGCCTTTAATGAGCAGTTCTTC
CDR3 protein: CASSDWGTSAFNEQFF

D gene: TRBD1
J gene: TRBJ1-2
V gene: TRBV7-9
CDR3 DNA: TGTGCCAGCAGCTTCCCCCAGGGGGGTGGCTACACCTTC
CDR3 protein: CASSFPQGGGYTF

D gene: TRBD2
J gene: TRBJ2-2
V gene: TRBV11-3
CDR3 DNA: TGTGCCAGCGCGCCTCCGACTAGCGCGAACACCGGGGAGCTGTTTTTT
CDR3 protein: CASAPPTSANTGELFF

D gene: NA
J gene: TRBJ2-3
V gene: TRBV7-9
CDR3 DNA: TGTGCCAGCAGCTTATCGCCAAATCAGGATACGCAGTATTTT
CDR3 protein: CASSLSPNQDTQYF

D gene: NA
J gene: TRBJ1-1
V gene: TRBV30
CDR3 DNA: TGTGCCTGGAGTGTTCGGGGTCCCGCTGCTTTCTTT
CDR3 protein: CAWSVRGPAAFF

D gene: NA
J gene: TRBJ2-1
V gene: TRBV4-3
CDR3 DNA: TGCGCCAGCAGCCCGGGGACTGGGGGCAATGAGCAGTTCTTC
CDR3 protein: CASSPGTGGNEQFF

D gene: TRBD2
J gene: TRBJ2-1
V gene: TRBV25-1
CDR3 DNA: TGTGCCAGCAGTGAGAGCGGGAGAGGGGGGAGCAATGAGCAGTTCTTC
CDR3 protein: CASSESGRGGSNEQFF

D gene: NA
J gene: TRBJ1-1
V gene: TRBV7-8
CDR3 DNA: TGTGCCAGCAGTCAATGGGCAACGCTCACTGAAGCTTTCTTT
CDR3 protein: CASSQWATLTEAFF

D gene: TRBD1
J gene: TRBJ2-3
V gene: TRBV6-6
CDR3 DNA: TGTGCCAGCAGTCCCGGACAGGGGGTTGGGGATACGCAGTATTTT
CDR3 protein: CASSPGQGVGDTQYF